Below, 16 T cell receptor beta chains from the same sample are listed, as sequenced in a study of tissue T cells after allogeneic stem cell transplantation (dated by TCRdb to between 2021 and 2022). Libraries were made using the immunoSEQ multiplex PCR assay. The table comes from immuneACCESS by way of TCRdb, which keeps in-frame sequences with V and J called. Part of the clones is missing from these tables; in studies checked, under half for an unresolved V gene and the rest for unknown reasons. The sample table shows more than 3,500 clones, and 59% are seen once. Less than 30% of the sample rests with the top ten. Sample time point, as interpreted from the label and publication: mouse harvest day 7 after allogeneic transplant. Each mouse graft consisted of 10^7 T-cell-depleted bone marrow cells plus 10^6 splenic CD5+ T cells and was given by tail vein injection. Sequenced input: spleen. The receptors were gathered from a female BALB/c mouse given C57BL/6 T cells with graft-versus-host disease after an allogeneic hematopoietic cell transplant.

Turning to this clone: Gene names follow the mouse nomenclature. The read terminates 1 residue ahead of where the CDR3 ends, so the germline J gene completes it. This chain links TRBV16 with TRBJ1-1; 10 nucleotides agree with TRBD1. The V gene end was trimmed by 1 base and the J gene end by 11 bases; junction bases not matched to a gene: 4. Germline V gives CDR1 SGHSA, CDR2 FRNQAP. CDR3 length: 13 residues. The CDR3 spells CASSLVGDRGVFF. Incomplete CDR3 DNA: TGTGCAAGCAGCTTAGTTGGGGACAGGGGTGTCTTC. Complete variable domain (other parts from reference TRBV16 and TRBJ1-1): NAGVIQTPRHKVTGKGQEATLWCEPISGHSAVFWYRQTIVQGLEFLTYFRNQAPIDDSGMPKERFSAQMPNQSHSTLKIQSTQPQDSAVYLCASSLVGDRGVFFGKGTRLTVV.

Within the sample, this clone is medium-sized. Genes and germline are mouse. Sequencing ends 1 residue short of the CDR3 end; the germline J gene provides the rest. The V call is TRBV19, the J call TRBJ1-1, with 9 bases that match TRBD1. Germline values: CDR1 FNHDT, CDR2 SITEND (reference sequence). CDR3 length: 13 amino acids. After removal of 5 bases from V and 2 bases from J, the junction contained 1 base not matched to a gene. The CDR3 bases that were read are TGTGCCAGCAGGACAGGGGGTAACACAGAAGTCTTC. It specifies CASRTGGNTEVF. The CDR3 in full is CASRTGGNTEVFF.

This clone was counted a few times. The genes are named according to mouse. The missing CDR3 end, 1 residue past where the read stops, is filled in from the germline J gene. The chain has TRBV5 and TRBJ2-4; the match to TRBD2 covers 11 bases. The V gene's germline CDR1 is LGHNA and CDR2 YNLKQL (reference sequence). V shed 3 bases and J 0 bases; nucleotides not matched to a gene: 2. This CDR3 is built from 16 residues. CDR3 amino acids: CASSQDWGASQNTLYF. CDR3 DNA (partial): TGTGCCAGCAGCCAGGACTGGGGGGCTAGTCAAAACACCTTGTAC.

A note on this clone: Mouse gene names and germline throughout. The read is 1 residue too short to cover the CDR3 end, so that end is filled in from the germline J gene. The gene calls are TRBV13-2 and TRBJ2-4; 10 bases are shared with TRBD2. This CDR3 is 15 amino acids long. Trimming removed 3 bases from V and 5 bases from J; junction bases left unmatched: 6. Germline CDR1 and CDR2: NNHNN and SYGAGS (reference sequence). CDR3 protein: CASGGRLGGLNTLYF. The DNA read from the CDR3 is TGTGCCAGCGGTGGTCGACTGGGGGGTTTAAACACCTTGTAC.

Of note for this clone: Gene and germline names: mouse. The read ends 1 residue shy of where the CDR3 ends; the end is completed using the germline J gene. V gene TRBV19 combines with J gene TRBJ2-7; a weak D match, TRBD2 (6 bases). CDR3 size: 13 residues. Per the germline V gene, CDR1 is FNHDT and CDR2 is SITEND (reference sequence). V gave up 2 bases and J gave up 1 base, with 7 bases separating them. The CDR3 protein is CASSIGGSYEQYF. Incomplete CDR3 DNA: TGTGCCAGCAGTATCGGGGGGTCCTATGAACAGTAC.

This clone was recorded a few times. Genes here carry mouse names. The read is 1 residue too short to cover the CDR3 end, so that end is filled in from the germline J gene. The V and J genes are TRBV24 and TRBJ1-6; 7 bases agree with TRBD1. TRBJ1-6 counts as an open reading frame of uncertain function. This CDR3 contains 15 residues. Germline CDR1 reads KGHTA; CDR2 reads FRNEEI. The junction had 3 bases not matched to a gene; V was cut back by 4 bases and J by 3 bases. Partial CDR3 DNA: TGTGCCAGCAGTCCCGGACAGGTCTATAATTCGCCCCTCTAC. This encodes CASSPGQVYNSPLY. The whole CDR3 sequence reads CASSPGQVYNSPLYF.

Comment on this clone: Each gene name is a mouse one. The read comes to an end 1 residue before the CDR3 does, leaving the germline J gene to fill in the end. The chain employs TRBV13-2 and TRBJ2-2; weak D call: TRBD1 (6 bases). Per the germline V gene, CDR1 is NNHNN and CDR2 is SYGAGS (reference sequence). The V end was cut by 2 bases, the J end by 2 bases, with 7 bases between. This CDR3 spans 14 amino acids. This chain's CDR3 is CASGETGNTGQLYF. The covered CDR3 bases are TGTGCCAGCGGTGAAACAGGGAACACCGGGCAGCTCTAC.

This clone qualifies as medium-sized. Each gene name is a mouse one. The CDR3 goes on 1 residue after the read ends, and that part is filled in from the germline J gene. The V call is TRBV16, the J call TRBJ1-5; TRBD1 might be the D (6 bases). Germline V gene lookup returns CDR1 SGHSA and CDR2 FRNQAP. V lost 3 bases and J 4 bases, leaving 7 bases between the germline ends. CDR3 size: 13 residues. CDR3 loop: CASSLGQNQAPLF. The CDR3 bases that were read are TGTGCAAGCAGCTTGGGACAAAACCAGGCTCCGCTT. Based on the CDR3 plus reference TRBV16 and TRBJ1-5, the full variable domain is NAGVIQTPRHKVTGKGQEATLWCEPISGHSAVFWYRQTIVQGLEFLTYFRNQAPIDDSGMPKERFSAQMPNQSHSTLKIQSTQPQDSAVYLCASSLGQNQAPLFGEGTRLSVL.

By sample share, this clone is large. Genes here carry mouse names. The read finishes 1 residue shy of the CDR3 end, and the germline J gene is used to complete it. The J gene is TRBJ1-4, the V gene TRBV12-1; 11 bases match TRBD1. In germline, CDR1 is SGHSN, CDR2 HYEKVE. The CDR3 runs to 15 residues. The trim removed 0 bases at V and 7 bases at J, leaving 3 bases unmatched. This CDR3 reads CASSLEGTGGERLFF. CDR3 DNA (partial): TGTGCCAGCTCTCTCGAAGGGACAGGGGGCGAAAGATTATTT.

Of note for this clone: These gene names are mouse names. Read sequence stops 1 residue before the CDR3 end, and the germline J gene provides the missing end. This chain connects TRBV19 to TRBJ2-4, with 10 bases identical to TRBD1. After removal of 5 bases from V and 6 bases from J, the junction contained 6 bases not matched to a gene. The CDR3 sequence is 14 residues long. CDR1 and CDR2 (germline): FNHDT, SITEND (reference sequence). The CDR3 DNA, read in part, is TGTGCCAGCAGCCCACCGGGACAGGGGAACACCTTGTAC. Its protein is CASSPPGQGNTLY. The whole CDR3 protein is CASSPPGQGNTLYF. The whole variable domain, remainder taken from reference TRBV19 and TRBJ2-4, is GGIITQTPKFLIGQEGQKLTLKCQQNFNHDTMYWYRQDSGKGLRLIYYSITENDLQKGDLSEGYDASREKKSSFSLTVTSAQKNEMAVFLCASSPPGQGNTLYFGAGTRLSVL.

Comments on this clone: Gene names and germline refer to mouse. The CDR3 end falls 1 residue outside the read, so it is completed with the germline J gene. The chain links TRBV3 to TRBJ2-3; D perhaps matches TRBD2 (5 bases). In germline, CDR1 is SNHLY, CDR2 FYNGKV (reference sequence). There are 14 residues in the CDR3. With 3 bases removed from V and 0 bases from J, the gap between germline ends came to 7 bases. CDR3 region: CASSFWASAETLYF. The sequenced CDR3 bases are TGTGCCAGCAGCTTCTGGGCTAGTGCAGAAACGCTGTAT. Drawing the rest from reference TRBV3 and TRBJ2-3, the complete variable domain is GPKVLQIPSHQIIDMGQMVTLNCDPVSNHLYFYWYKQILGQQMEFLVNFYNGKVMEKSKLFKDQFSVERPDGSYFTLKIQPTALEDSAVYFCASSFWASAETLYFGSGTRLTVL.

A word on this clone: Gene names are the mouse ones. The read finishes 1 residue shy of the CDR3 end, and the germline J gene is used to complete it. The rearrangement joins TRBV24 to TRBJ2-2, with 8 nucleotides matching TRBD2. The CDR3 runs to 18 residues. The germline gives CDR1 KGHTA, CDR2 FRNEEI. After removal of 4 bases from V and 3 bases from J, the junction contained 13 bases not matched to a gene. CDR3 DNA, as far as it was read: TGTGCCAGCAGTCCCCTGTTTACTGGGGGCGGACACACCGGGCAGCTCTAC. It codes for CASSPLFTGGGHTGQLY. The whole CDR3 is CASSPLFTGGGHTGQLYF.

Concerning this clone itself: Germline and genes here are mouse. Read coverage stops 1 residue before the CDR3 terminus; the germline J gene supplies the remainder. The chain combines TRBV29 with TRBJ1-6, with a possible D match to TRBD1 (5 bases). TRBJ1-6 is an ORF for which the function is uncertain. Germline CDR1 reads MSHET; CDR2 reads SYDVDS. The V end lost 6 bases, the J end lost 8 bases, and 11 bases lay between the germline ends. The CDR3 extends over 13 amino acids. The CDR3 sequence is CASSPGSDSPLYF. CDR3 bases read: TGTGCTAGCAGCCCAGGGTCGGATTCGCCCCTCTAC.

This clone was counted only a few times. Germline and genes: mouse. Read coverage stops 1 residue before the CDR3 terminus; the germline J gene supplies the remainder. The chain is built from TRBV13-2 and TRBJ2-5; D gene uncertain. V was pared by 0 bases and J by 0 bases, with 5 bases between. The CDR3 spans 14 residues. The germline V gene encodes CDR1 NNHNN and CDR2 SYGAGS (reference sequence). CDR3 loop: CASGDAINQDTQYF. The DNA read from the CDR3 is TGTGCCAGCGGTGATGCTATTAACCAAGACACCCAGTAC.

Turning to this clone: Mouse germline and gene names are used. The read stops 1 residue short of the end of the CDR3; the missing end is completed from the germline J gene. The V gene is TRBV16, the J gene TRBJ2-4, with 9 bases that match TRBD2. Trimming at V came to 3 bases and at J to 0 bases, leaving 4 bases not matched to a gene. Germline CDR1 reads SGHSA; CDR2 reads FRNQAP. The CDR3 loop spans 16 amino acids. The sequenced CDR3 bases are TGTGCAAGCAGCTTCCCTGGGGGGGTTAGTCAAAACACCTTGTAC. Translating it yields CASSFPGGVSQNTLY. The full CDR3 reads CASSFPGGVSQNTLYF.

Remarks on this clone: Mouse germline and gene names are used. CDR3 residues: CTCSAEHPTQYF. CDR3 DNA, as far as it was read: TGCACCTGCAGTGCAGAACACCCGACCCAGTAC. The chain links TRBV1 to TRBJ2-5; D is unresolved. With the read ending 1 residue before the CDR3 end, the germline J gene is used to fill in that end. V was shortened by 0 bases and J by 9 bases, with 7 bases between the two germline ends. The germline V gene encodes CDR1 NSQYPW and CDR2 LRSPGD (reference sequence). This CDR3 comprises 12 residues. Variable domain in full (rest from reference TRBV1 and TRBJ2-5): VTLLEQNPRWRLVPRGQAVNLRCILKNSQYPWMSWYQQDLQKQLQWLFTLRSPGDKEVKSLPGADYLATRVTDTELRLQVANMSQGRTLYCTCSAEHPTQYFGPGTRLLVL.